This T cell receptor beta chain is from a study of T cells after yellow fever vaccination. General study findings and limits: The secondary T-cell response peaked on day 5, not day 15, but was weaker.

This clonotype was detected a few times. What it binds is not known. V shed 5 bases and J shed 1 base, with 9 bases lying between them. The CDR3 totals 13 residues. The germline gives CDR1 SQVTM, CDR2 ANQGSEA. TCRdb re-derived calls from the 5' RACE reads in MiXCR, one entry per CDR3 protein. The data hold hundreds of thousands of distinct CDR3 sequences, with 7% to 9% observed a single time. The chain is built from TRBV29-1 and TRBJ2-1, with D maybe TRBD2 (6 bases). The receptor comes from a man between 18 and 35 years old who received the YFV17D yellow fever vaccine. Sequences were derived from PBMCs, sampled roughly 47 days after the first yellow fever vaccination. The CDR3 DNA follows: TGCAGCGTTACGGGGGATTCCTACAATGAGCAGTTCTTC. Translation gives CSVTGDSYNEQFF.